This entry is about one T cell receptor (beta chain). This receptor's antigen is unknown. One base away there is no much larger clone; base qualities are not given. In the paper's terms, the time point label means: blood 4 weeks post-SBRT, at nephrectomy. Reading the label with the study, this specimen's treatment or condition is: 15 Gy SBRT to primary tumor, nephrectomy 4 weeks later. Samples came from a clinical trial, in which primary renal cell carcinomas received 15 Gy stereotactic body radiation therapy followed by nephrectomy 4 weeks later. To track tumor-enriched clonotypes, serial peripheral blood was sampled from radiation-treated patients at baseline and at 2 weeks and 4 weeks after SBRT. Renal cell carcinoma with clear cell pathology was present in all patients. Genomic DNA for TCR sequencing was prepared using the QIAamp DNA Blood Mini Kit (Qiagen). The analyses included only samples that passed all quality control checks.

The sample belongs to a study of radiation and T cells in renal cell carcinoma (dated by TCRdb to 2018 to 2021). Background on the whole study: TCR beta sequencing covered around 50 samples in total, comprising around 26 tumors and around 27 peripheral blood samples. The final blood draw was performed at 4 weeks after radiation, at the same time as nephrectomy. Across all 53 samples, several million unique CDR3 nucleotide sequences, encoding 2 million to 3 million unique CDR3 amino acid sequences, were identified. Overall results and qualifications from the work: No pretreatment tumor biopsies were available, so the baseline intratumoral presence of clonotypes could not be determined. Because the trial had a single-armed design, the trial could not examine how radiation dose or scheduling affected the TCR repertoire. In blood, the top tumor clonotypes increased from baseline to 2 weeks after radiation and then shrank by 4 weeks, which suggests a temporary expansion of tumor-resident clones. Tracking of blood repertoire dynamics stopped at approximately 4 weeks after treatment, with no follow-up past that point.

From the germline V gene (reference sequence), CDR1 is LNHDA and CDR2 is SQIVND. Including the terminal cysteine and phenylalanine, the CDR3 comprises 14 residues. Only the CDR3 DNA is retained, 42 bases long and in frame from the first base. V is clipped by 6 bases and J by 2 bases, and the sequence between their germline boundaries is 12 bases long. Following the manufacturer's recommendations, the immunoSEQ kit was used to generate TCR beta libraries from genomic DNA. To prepare libraries, a first multiplex PCR with proprietary primers was run, followed by a second PCR that added unique barcodes, and a bead cleanup was done after each round. A kit-provided positive control reaction and a negative control reaction were included in every sample batch. The final libraries were assessed on an Agilent 4200 TapeStation D1000 ScreenTape, pooled by volume, and quantified by qPCR. An Illumina NextSeq500 fitted with a MidOutput 150-cycle cartridge performed the sequencing, running 156 Read1 cycles and 15 Index1 cycles with the kit's custom primers. The pooled library was loaded at roughly 1 pM with around 20% PhiX control spiked in. The authors' analysis ran thus. Vendor-processed data were analyzed in R, and a clonotype was defined as all T cells sharing the same CDR3 nucleotide sequence. For clone abundance analyses, frequencies were normalized to the 10,000 most abundant clones in each sample. Public T cell clones, which averaged fewer than five per sample, were removed prior to analysis. An abundance difference of at least 32-fold between compartments was the criterion for calling clonotypes tumor-enriched or baseline blood-enriched. Clonotypes expanded or contracted between blood time points were identified with a beta-binomial differential abundance model. The Baroni-Urbani and Buser coefficient was used to measure tumor-blood repertoire similarity, and groups were compared with two-tailed Wilcoxon tests in R. TCRdb limited this immuneACCESS table to in-frame rearrangements with V and J called. A share of clones is missing; checked studies link under half to unresolved V genes, and the rest is unexplained. Clonal size and the V and J genes are those of that table, whereas D and trimming came from the DNA. The sample table lists 150,000 to 200,000 clones, about 87% of them with a count of one. The ten largest clones represent roughly 12% of the sample.

The sequenced sample was blood, obtained from a patient whose treatment included radiotherapy and nephrectomy. The rearrangement joined TRBV19 to TRBJ2-3; TRBD1 could be the D gene, as 5 bases match. The receptor was isolated from a woman between 50 and 59 years old with renal cell carcinoma. The DNA sequence is given as TGTGCCAGTAGCCCCAGGGCTGTCACAGATACGCAGTATTTT. This encodes CASSPRAVTDTQYF.